Listed below are T cell receptor beta chains from one sample, sequenced in a study of T cell repertoires in cytomegalovirus infection. These receptors have no known antigen. Each CDR3 protein is one row after TCRdb ran MiXCR on the reads. The data hold roughly 570,000 distinct CDR3 sequences, with almost 40% observed a single time. This material consisted of cultured PBMCs, taken from culture after CMV antigen stimulation. Receptors originate from a human donor in good health (CMV status not recorded). Some clones in this sample may be carry-over from other donors' samples. CDR3s include the opening cysteine and the closing phenylalanine or tryptophan. Each record gives: D gene, clone size, J gene, V gene, CDR3 protein, CDR3 DNA. The D gene is left open where the match is weak. Size is omitted from some rows. Given values are once, few, many or a class for expanded clones.

-	few	TRBJ1-2	TRBV6-1	CATYYGYTF	TGTGCCACATACTATGGCTACACCTTC
-	-	TRBJ2-5	TRBV30	CAWSVRETQYF	TGTGCCTGGAGTGTTAGGGAGACCCAGTACTTC
-	few	TRBJ2-1	TRBV7-6	CASSLGGALRYNEQFF	TGTGCCAGCAGCTTAGGAGGGGCTCTTCGGTACAATGAGCAGTTCTTC
-	-	TRBJ1-5	TRBV6-2/TRBV6-3	CASSYGGLGNQPQHF	TGTGCCAGCAGTTATGGGGGACTAGGCAATCAGCCCCAGCATTTT
TRBD1	few	TRBJ2-1	TRBV27	CASSLGTGGFEQFF	TGTGCCAGCAGTTTAGGGACAGGGGGGTTTGAGCAGTTCTTC
-	many	TRBJ2-7	TRBV7-9	CASSLASSYEQYF	TGTGCCAGCAGCTTAGCCAGCTCCTACGAGCAGTACTTC
-	few	TRBJ2-2	TRBV7-8	CASSLNVRAYYTGELFF	TGTGCCAGCAGCTTAAACGTGCGAGCTTACTACACCGGGGAGCTGTTTTTT
TRBD1	-	TRBJ2-1	TRBV12-3/TRBV12-4	CASSGGTGRYNEQFF	TGTGCCAGCAGTGGGGGGACAGGGCGCTACAATGAGCAGTTCTTC
-	-	TRBJ1-6	TRBV12-3/TRBV12-4	CASSLRGMGNSPLHF	TGTGCCAGCAGTTTAAGGGGAATGGGTAATTCACCCCTCCACTTT
-	few	TRBJ2-7	TRBV12-3/TRBV12-4	CASSDPADSGYEQYF	TGTGCCAGCAGCGACCCTGCGGACAGTGGCTACGAGCAGTACTTC
-	-	TRBJ2-5	TRBV12-3/TRBV12-4	CASSVTQRYETQYF	TGTGCCAGCAGCGTAACCCAACGATACGAGACCCAGTACTTC
-	-	TRBJ1-2	TRBV7-3	CASSAGDYGYTF	TGTGCCAGCAGTGCAGGGGACTATGGCTACACCTTC
TRBD1	few	TRBJ2-5	TRBV11-2	CASSVTGVGETQYF	TGTGCCAGCAGCGTTACAGGGGTGGGAGAGACCCAGTACTTC
TRBD1	few	TRBJ2-2	TRBV7-8	CASSFIRTGPNTGELFF	TGTGCCAGCAGCTTCATTAGGACAGGCCCAAACACCGGGGAGCTGTTTTTT
-	few	TRBJ2-5	TRBV2	CASRGDQETQYF	TGTGCCAGCAGAGGGGACCAAGAGACCCAGTACTTC
TRBD1	-	TRBJ1-1	TRBV6-5	CASSSINDRGGTEAFF	TGTGCCAGCAGTTCTATCAACGACAGGGGTGGCACTGAAGCTTTCTTT
TRBD2	-	TRBJ2-1	TRBV5-1	CASSLDSGGSYNEQFF	TGCGCCAGCAGCTTGGATAGCGGGGGCTCCTACAATGAGCAGTTCTTC
-	once	TRBJ2-1	TRBV6-6	CASSRGQPPLNEQFF	TGTGCCAGCAGCCGCGGACAGCCCCCACTCAATGAGCAGTTCTTC
-	few	TRBJ1-2	TRBV24-1	CATRGFPPYGYTF	TGTGCCACCAGAGGTTTTCCACCGTATGGCTACACCTTC
TRBD2	-	TRBJ2-7	TRBV7-8	CASSWLAGESYEQYF	TGTGCCAGCAGCTGGCTAGCGGGAGAGTCCTACGAGCAGTACTTC
TRBD2	-	TRBJ2-1	TRBV12-3/TRBV12-4	CASSLSTSGRSEQFF	TGTGCCAGCAGTTTGTCGACTAGCGGGAGGTCGGAACAGTTCTTC
TRBD2	-	TRBJ2-7	TRBV12-3/TRBV12-4	CASSWSGTRLYEQYF	TGTGCCAGCAGTTGGAGCGGGACTCGACTATACGAGCAGTACTTC
TRBD1	-	TRBJ2-4	TRBV6-1	CASSPRWQGAIAKNIQYF	TGTGCCAGCAGCCCCCGGTGGCAGGGGGCCATAGCCAAAAACATTCAGTACTTC
-	-	TRBJ1-2	TRBV5-4	CASSLLGSDYGYTF	TGTGCCAGCAGCTTGTTAGGGTCCGACTATGGCTACACCTTC
-	few	TRBJ1-1	TRBV14	CASSWSGGGVTEAFF	TGTGCCAGCAGCTGGTCGGGTGGGGGTGTCACTGAAGCTTTCTTT
TRBD1	-	TRBJ1-5	TRBV4-1	CASSQGGTGTNQPQHF	TGCGCCAGCAGCCAAGGTGGGACAGGGACCAATCAGCCCCAGCATTTT
-	-	TRBJ2-7	TRBV25-1	CASSDGFSEQYF	TGTGCCAGCAGTGACGGGTTTTCCGAGCAGTACTTC
TRBD2	-	TRBJ2-3	TRBV7-4	CASSAPGTSGTDTQYF	TGTGCCAGCAGCGCCCCCGGGACTAGCGGGACAGATACGCAGTATTTT
-	-	TRBJ1-1	TRBV2	CASSAKPADSTEAFF	TGTGCCAGCAGTGCTAAGCCGGCTGACTCCACTGAAGCTTTCTTT
TRBD2	-	TRBJ2-2	TRBV7-2	CASSFGTSGLGTGELFF	TGTGCCAGCAGCTTCGGGACTAGTGGGCTGGGGACCGGGGAGCTGTTTTTT
TRBD1	-	TRBJ1-3	TRBV20-1	CSARDLTDRGGNTIYF	TGCAGTGCTAGAGATCTGACGGACAGGGGTGGAAACACCATATATTTT
-	-	TRBJ2-2	TRBV27	CASSPSFGVGGELFF	TGTGCCAGCAGTCCCTCCTTCGGCGTGGGCGGGGAGCTGTTTTTT
TRBD2	many	TRBJ2-5	TRBV12-3/TRBV12-4	CASSTRLAGGQETQYF	TGTGCCAGCAGTACTCGACTAGCGGGGGGGCAAGAGACCCAGTACTTC
-	-	TRBJ2-1	TRBV20-1	CSARVPSGGGGSYNEQFF	TGCAGTGCTAGAGTCCCTTCCGGGGGAGGGGGGTCCTACAATGAGCAGTTCTTC
TRBD2	-	TRBJ2-2	TRBV7-2	CASSLRFLGRAGELFF	TGTGCCAGCAGCTTACGTTTTTTAGGGAGGGCCGGGGAGCTGTTTTTT
TRBD2	-	TRBJ2-3	TRBV27	CASIGLAGTRTPSTDTQYF	TGTGCCAGCATCGGACTAGCGGGGACTAGGACGCCTAGCACAGATACGCAGTATTTT
TRBD2	-	TRBJ2-7	TRBV7-2	CASRHSGSSYEQYF	TGTGCCAGCAGGCATAGCGGGAGTTCCTACGAGCAGTACTTC
-	few	TRBJ1-3	TRBV12-3/TRBV12-4	CASSPGLGNTIYF	TGTGCCAGCAGCCCGGGCCTTGGAAACACCATATATTTT
TRBD2	few	TRBJ2-7	TRBV19	CASSRSTSVFYEQYF	TGTGCCAGTAGTAGGTCGACTAGCGTTTTCTACGAGCAGTACTTC
-	once	TRBJ2-2	TRBV7-2	CASSFGSANTGELFF	TGTGCCAGCAGCTTTGGGTCAGCGAACACCGGGGAGCTGTTTTTT
-	-	TRBJ2-1	TRBV7-6	CASSSGSGAYNEQFF	TGTGCCAGCAGCTCAGGTAGCGGAGCCTACAATGAGCAGTTCTTC
-	few	TRBJ1-1	TRBV18	CASSPNPRAEAFF	TGTGCCAGCTCACCCAACCCCAGGGCTGAAGCTTTCTTT